This passage covers 27 T cell receptor beta chains from one sample sequenced in a study of T cells after somatic rescue of genetic block. The repertoire was sequenced with immunoSEQ multiplex PCR; TCRdb's copy has only in-frame clones and lacks some. The sample has 70,000 to 95,000 clones, 85% to 90% seen once; the top ten hold more than 1.5%. Sequences were obtained from peripheral blood mononuclear cells (PBMCs). The receptors here all came from a woman in her late teens or twenties.

V usage is TRBV7-2 and J usage is TRBJ1-2; 7 nucleotides align to TRBD1. J lost 4 bases, V lost 1 base, and 3 bases had no gene match. The germline V gene encodes CDR1 SGHTA and CDR2 FQGNSA. This CDR3 is 14 amino acids long. CDR3 region: CASSLEGTAYGYTF. For the CDR3, the DNA is TGTGCCAGCAGCTTAGAAGGGACAGCCTATGGCTACACCTTC.

This clone was found a few times. The chain combines TRBV6-1 with TRBJ2-1; 9 bases align to TRBD2. Per the germline V gene, CDR1 is MNHNS and CDR2 is SASEGT. The CDR3 has 14 residues. The trim removed 3 bases at V and 6 bases at J, leaving 3 bases unmatched. In DNA, the CDR3 is TGTGCCAGCAGTGAGGGAGCGGGAGGCAATGAGCAGTTCTTC. Translating gives CASSEGAGGNEQFF.

This chain uses TRBV30 with TRBJ1-6; 9 bases are a match to TRBD1. Germline CDR1 GTSNPN, CDR2 SVGIG (reference sequence). The CDR3 length is 14 residues. With 4 bases clipped from V and 13 bases from J, the junction kept 11 bases outside the gene matches. The CDR3 loop reads CAWTGTGNRGPLHF. CDR3 bases: TGTGCCTGGACCGGGACAGGGAATCGGGGGCCCCTCCACTTT.

For this clone: At the DNA level, this CDR3 is encoded by other sequences in the same sample as well. The V call is TRBV29-1, the J call TRBJ1-1, with TRBD1 as a possible D gene (5 bases). Germline loops: CDR1 SQVTM, CDR2 ANQGSEA. The ends were cut back, 6 bases at V and 0 bases at J, with 11 bases in the middle. The CDR3 is 13 residues long. The CDR3 DNA is TGCAGCGTCGGGGGGGGACTGAACACTGAAGCTTTCTTT. As protein: CSVGGGLNTEAFF.

The genes are TRBV6-4 and TRBJ1-2; D remains ambiguous. Between the trimmed V and J ends, which lost 0 bases and 8 bases, there was a span of 10 bases. The CDR3 has 13 residues. From germline, CDR1 is MRHNA and CDR2 SNTAGT. The CDR3 region is CASSDSEGGGYTF. CDR3 bases: TGTGCCAGCAGTGACTCAGAGGGCGGAGGCTACACCTTC.

The CDR3 region has the DNA TGTGCCAGCAGCAGCCGGGACTACGCGTCCCGCGAGCAGTACTTC. The encoded protein is CASSSRDYASREQYF. The rearrangement links TRBV7-8 to TRBJ2-7; TRBD2 matches at 7 bases. Germline trimming cut 5 bases from V and 6 bases from J; bases unmatched to any gene: 13. The CDR3 has 15 residues. CDR1 is SGHVS and CDR2 is FQNEAQ in the germline V gene.

This clone is a singleton in its sample. V usage is TRBV7-9 and J usage is TRBJ1-1; possibly TRBD1 for D (6 bases). V dropped 1 base and J dropped 4 bases, with 13 bases sitting between them. This CDR3 contains 15 residues. Looked up from germline, CDR1 is SEHNR and CDR2 is FQNEAQ (reference sequence). CDR3: CASSLGGARSTEAFF. DNA for the CDR3: TGTGCCAGCAGCTTAGGGGGGGCGAGGAGCACTGAAGCTTTCTTT.

This sequence joins TRBV14 and TRBJ2-7, with D perhaps TRBD1 (6 bases). The germline CDR1 and CDR2 sequences are SGHDN and FVKESK. CDR3 length equals 14 residues. Between the trimmed V and J ends, which lost 1 base and 3 bases, there was a span of 10 bases. The CDR3 region has the DNA TGTGCCAGCAGCCAAGGCCTCAGGGGCTACGAGCAGTACTTC. Protein product: CASSQGLRGYEQYF.

V is TRBV5-4 and J is TRBJ2-3, with D perhaps matching TRBD1 (6 bases). The CDR3 loop spans 15 amino acids. Germline V CDR1 and CDR2: SGHNT, YYREEE (reference sequence). The ends were cut back, 2 bases at V and 5 bases at J, with 15 bases in the middle. CDR3 residues: CASSFGQNRGDTQYF. As DNA, the CDR3 is TGTGCCAGCAGCTTTGGACAGAATCGGGGAGATACGCAGTATTTT.

The chain has TRBV7-2 and TRBJ1-1, with TRBD1 identical over 7 bases. After removal of 1 base from V and 5 bases from J, the junction contained 10 bases not matched to a gene. CDR1 and CDR2 from the germline V gene are SGHTA and FQGNSA. The CDR3 consists of 16 residues. The CDR3 coding sequence is TGTGCCAGCAGCTTAGGTTACAGGGGTTTGAGAACTGAAGCTTTCTTT. Encoded protein: CASSLGYRGLRTEAFF. The full variable domain, completed using reference TRBV7-2 and TRBJ1-1, is GAGVSQSPSNKVTEKGKDVELRCDPISGHTALYWYRQSLGQGLEFLIYFQGNSAPDKSGLPSDRFSAERTGGSVSTLTIQRTQQEDSAVYLCASSLGYRGLRTEAFFGQGTRLTVV.

The chain carries TRBV5-6 and TRBJ2-2, with no clear D. V dropped 2 bases and J dropped 6 bases, with 5 bases sitting between them. CDR3 length: 12 residues. Germline loops: CDR1 SGHDT, CDR2 YYEEEE. CDR3 sequence reads: CASSFPAGELFF. CDR3 sequence (DNA): TGTGCCAGCAGCTTTCCTGCCGGGGAGCTGTTTTTT.

This chain joins TRBV7-9 and TRBJ2-4; D unresolved. Germline V gives CDR1 SEHNR, CDR2 FQNEAQ (reference sequence). This CDR3 is built from 17 residues. With 5 bases removed from V and 0 bases from J, the gap between germline ends came to 17 bases. The CDR3 DNA sequence: TGTGCCAGCAGCCCCTACTCCGGGCCGATAGCCAAAAACATTCAGTACTTC. This translates into CASSPYSGPIAKNIQYF.

There are a few counts of this clone. Germline is not matched at one junction end, which may reflect a read error. The V and J genes are TRBV7-7 and TRBJ1-6; D is uncertain. Germline CDR1 SSHAT, CDR2 FNYEAQ (reference sequence). The CDR3 spans 13 residues. The CDR3 here is CASSLGTNSPLHF. DNA of the CDR3: TGTGCTAGCAGCTTAGGAACTAATTCACCCCTCCACTTT.

The chain recombines TRBV15 with TRBJ2-7; 8 bases are shared with TRBD2. The CDR3 is 15 residues long. Germline CDR1 LNHNV, CDR2 YYDKDF (reference sequence). V dropped 2 bases and J dropped 3; count of bases not matched to a gene: 6. Here the CDR3 reads CATSRLAGQSYEQYF. The CDR3, as DNA: TGTGCCACCAGCAGACTAGCGGGCCAGAGCTACGAGCAGTACTTC. The full variable domain, rest sourced from reference TRBV15 and TRBJ2-7, is DAMVIQNPRYQVTQFGKPVTLSCSQTLNHNVMYWYQQKSSQAPKLLFHYYDKDFNNEADTPDNFQSRRPNTSFCFLDIRSPGLGDTAMYLCATSRLAGQSYEQYFGPGTRLTVT.

This clone was observed once. The rearrangement uses TRBV9 and TRBJ2-3; 9 nucleotides line up with TRBD2. This CDR3 spans 16 amino acids. Trimming at V came to 4 bases and at J to 4 bases, leaving 10 bases not matched to a gene. CDR1 is SGDLS and CDR2 is YYNGEE in the germline V gene. CDR3 sequence: CASSPRAGGPADTQYF. CDR3 nucleotide sequence: TGTGCCAGCAGCCCCCGGGCGGGAGGGCCAGCAGATACGCAGTATTTT. Together with reference TRBV9 and TRBJ2-3, the CDR3 gives the full variable domain: DSGVTQTPKHLITATGQRVTLRCSPRSGDLSVYWYQQSLDQGLQFLIQYYNGEERAKGNILERFSAQQFPDLHSELNLSSLELGDSALYFCASSPRAGGPADTQYFGPGTRLTVL.

V is TRBV11-2 and J is TRBJ2-1; 10 positions match TRBD2. CDR3 length: 17 amino acids. Germline V gene sequence: CDR1 SGHAT, CDR2 FQNNGV. J lost 4 bases, V lost 0 bases, and 6 bases had no gene match. The DNA for the CDR3 is TGTGCCAGCAGCTTAGACGAGCGGGAGGGCCTTTACAATGAGCAGTTCTTC. Amino acid sequence: CASSLDEREGLYNEQFF.

The chain has TRBV27 and TRBJ2-7; TRBD2 aligns across 7 bases. In germline, CDR1 is MNHEY, CDR2 SMNVEV (reference sequence). CDR3 size: 16 residues. Trimming removed 5 bases from V and 5 bases from J; junction bases left unmatched: 15. DNA of the CDR3: TGTGCCAGCAGTGGTCATCGGGGCGGGAGCCCCCACGAGCAGTACTTC. Its protein is CASSGHRGGSPHEQYF.

The chain combines TRBV28 with TRBJ1-1; D ambiguous. The germline V gene encodes CDR1 MDHEN and CDR2 SYDVKM. This CDR3 contains 11 residues. V shed 8 bases and J shed 3 bases, with 7 bases lying between them. CDR3 DNA sequence: TGTGCCAGCGAAATGGACACTGAAGCTTTCTTT. Translated, it gives CASEMDTEAFF.

The gene calls are TRBV6-6 and TRBJ1-5; 7 bases map to TRBD1. CDR1 MNHNY and CDR2 SVGAGI come from the germline V gene (reference sequence). V dropped 7 bases and J dropped 3; count of bases not matched to a gene: 9. The CDR3 loop spans 15 amino acids. CDR3 protein: CASTQGGRDNQPQHF. CDR3 nucleotide sequence: TGTGCCAGCACCCAGGGGGGGCGGGACAATCAGCCCCAGCATTTT.

This chain connects TRBV7-6 to TRBJ1-4, with D uncertain. This CDR3 has 17 residues. From germline, CDR1 is SGHVS and CDR2 FNYEAQ. Trimming removed 2 bases from V and 5 bases from J, with 18 bases in between. CDR3 nucleotide sequence: TGTGCCAGCAGCTTATACGGCCACCGGATTAAAAATGAAAAACTGTTTTTT. Residues: CASSLYGHRIKNEKLFF.

This rearrangement joins TRBV6-6 to TRBJ1-2; TRBD1 is a possible D gene (6 bases). The germline gives CDR1 MNHNY, CDR2 SVGAGI (reference sequence). V lost 2 bases to trimming and J lost 8 bases, with 18 bases between them. This CDR3 spans 15 amino acids. CDR3 region: CASSYAGQPLEGYTF. CDR3 DNA sequence: TGTGCCAGCAGTTACGCTGGACAGCCCCTGGAGGGCTACACCTTC.

V gene TRBV30 combines with J gene TRBJ2-7, with TRBD1 as a possible D gene (6 bases). There are 14 residues in the CDR3. The germline gives CDR1 GTSNPN, CDR2 SVGIG (reference sequence). V was cut by 5 bases and J by 2 bases, with 16 bases left in between. For the CDR3, the DNA is TGTGCCTGGGGCAGGGGAGTTACGCCCTACGAGCAGTACTTC. Translation gives CAWGRGVTPYEQYF.

This chain joins TRBV6-5 and TRBJ1-6, with D possibly matching TRBD1 (5 bases). The V gene lost 7 bases and the J gene lost 7 bases, with 14 bases spanning the gap. Germline CDR1 reads MNHEY; CDR2 reads SVGAGI. CDR3 length: 14 amino acids. This CDR3 is CASTQGVGNSPLHF. In nucleotides, the CDR3 is TGTGCCAGCACCCAAGGGGTGGGGAATTCACCCCTCCACTTT.

The chain carries TRBV7-9 and TRBJ1-1; 7 bases map to TRBD1. CDR1 is SEHNR, CDR2 FQNEAQ, per germline (reference sequence). The junction had 5 bases not matched to a gene; V was cut back by 1 base and J by 6 bases. The CDR3 is 14 residues long. The CDR3 sequence is CASSLEGAAAEAFF. In DNA, the CDR3 is TGTGCCAGCAGCTTAGAGGGGGCCGCGGCTGAAGCTTTCTTT.

In its sample, this clone was seen a few times. This chain uses TRBV6-4 with TRBJ2-1; 9 bases align to TRBD2. Germline assignment: CDR1 MRHNA and CDR2 SNTAGT. The J segment lost 8 bases and the V segment lost 5 bases, leaving 10 bases of the junction unmatched. The CDR3 consists of 15 residues. In DNA form, the CDR3 reads TGTGCCAGCAGTAAGACTAGCGGTGGGGGCGATGAGCAGTTCTTC. Amino acid sequence: CASSKTSGGGDEQFF.

The chain joins TRBV6-5 to TRBJ2-7, with 10 bases identical to TRBD1. The CDR3 extends over 13 amino acids. The germline gives CDR1 MNHEY, CDR2 SVGAGI. The junction had 1 base not matched to a gene; V was cut back by 6 bases and J by 2 bases. CDR3 sequence reads: CASRTGGAYEQYF. Here the CDR3 DNA reads TGTGCCAGCAGGACAGGGGGCGCCTACGAGCAGTACTTC.

The rearrangement uses TRBV6-1 and TRBJ1-2; D remains unclear. V lost 0 bases and J lost 8, with 16 bases in between. Germline CDR1 reads MNHNS; CDR2 reads SASEGT. The CDR3 runs to 15 residues. The CDR3 coding sequence is TGTGCCAGCAGTGAAGCCCCTGCCCCCCGTTGGGGCTACACCTTC. Protein product: CASSEAPAPRWGYTF.